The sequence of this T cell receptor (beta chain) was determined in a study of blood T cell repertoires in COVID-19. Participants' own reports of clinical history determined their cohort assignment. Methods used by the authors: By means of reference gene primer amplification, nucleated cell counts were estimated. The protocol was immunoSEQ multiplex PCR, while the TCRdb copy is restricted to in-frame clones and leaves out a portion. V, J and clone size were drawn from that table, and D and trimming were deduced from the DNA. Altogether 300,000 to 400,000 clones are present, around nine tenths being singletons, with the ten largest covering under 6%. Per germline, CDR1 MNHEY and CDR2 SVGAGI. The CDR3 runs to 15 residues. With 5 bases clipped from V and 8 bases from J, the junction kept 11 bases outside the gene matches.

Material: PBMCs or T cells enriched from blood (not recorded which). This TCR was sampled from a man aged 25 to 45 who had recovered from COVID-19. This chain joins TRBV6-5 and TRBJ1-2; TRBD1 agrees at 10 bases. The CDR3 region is CASSRTGTGVGGYTF. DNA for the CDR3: TGTGCCAGCAGTAGGACCGGGACAGGGGTTGGCGGCTACACCTTC.